This T cell receptor beta chain was captured by sequencing in a study of CXCR3 chemokines and chemotherapy response in bladder cancer (dated by TCRdb to 2021 to 2024). At the level of the whole study: Whether chemotherapy response in human bladder cancer was predicted by intratumoral CXCR3 chemokine system activity was examined in the study.

The CDR3 goes from the cysteine to the phenylalanine over 16 residues. Just CDR3 DNA is preserved here, 48 bases in frame from base 1. CDR1 and CDR2 (DFQATT, SNEGSKA) derive from the germline V gene (reference sequence). V drops 0 bases and J drops 0 bases, leaving 12 bases in between. In the case of this clonotype: The antigen it recognizes is unknown. Base quality data are lacking; no much larger clone is found one base away.

To prepare the library, PCR was applied. Sequencing instrument: Illumina HiSeq 2500. TCRdb itself trimmed the public reads at Q25 with fastp, ran MiXCR and retained productive beta chains. Each entry merges the rows of one CDR3 protein and shows their most common DNA and genes. A total of around 2,000 distinct CDR3 sequences appear in this sample, over 15% of them only once. Clones ranked in the top ten supply approximately 30% of the sample. This TCR was sampled from a human donor with bladder cancer that responded to neoadjuvant chemotherapy. The V gene is TRBV20-1 and the J gene is TRBJ1-5, with the D gene not confidently named. Collection took place from a patient whose treatment included neoadjuvant chemotherapy. The CDR3 has the sequence CSARDGVGYSNQPQHF. DNA sequence: TGCAGTGCTAGAGATGGAGTGGGTTATAGCAATCAGCCCCAGCATTTT.